The 15 T cell receptor beta chains given below trace back to one sample, sequenced in a study of cytomegalovirus exposure and HLA in healthy donors. The primer mix had 60 Vbeta and 13 Jbeta primers. Profiled with immunoSEQ multiplex PCR; TCRdb holds only in-frame clones, not every one. The table has under 150,000 clones, roughly 80% seen once. Sequenced input: PBMCs. These receptors all stem from a woman in her forties or fifties in good health and CMV-seropositive.

V usage is TRBV7-8 and J usage is TRBJ1-2; no firm D call. This CDR3 contains 15 residues. Trimming cost V 5 bases and J 8 bases, with 21 bases left between them. Germline loops: CDR1 SGHVS, CDR2 FQNEAQ. This CDR3 is CASSGFPGPASGYTF. DNA of the CDR3: TGTGCCAGCAGCGGCTTTCCGGGCCCCGCTAGCGGCTACACCTTC.

The V call is TRBV7-9, the J call TRBJ1-2, with 7 bases that match TRBD1. Trimming took 6 bases from V and 3 from J; bases not matched to a gene: 4. Germline CDR1 SEHNR, CDR2 FQNEAQ (reference sequence). This CDR3 comprises 13 residues. The CDR3 region is CASSSDRHYGYTF. The CDR3 coding sequence is TGTGCCAGCAGTTCGGACAGGCACTATGGCTACACCTTC.

The chain recombines TRBV10-3 with TRBJ1-2, with 8 bases lining up with TRBD1. In germline, CDR1 is ENHRY, CDR2 SYGVKD. This CDR3 has 14 amino acids. V trimming: 0 bases; J trimming: 8 bases; junction bases outside the gene matches: 5. For the CDR3, the DNA is TGTGCCATCAGTGAGTCGACAGGGGAGGAAGGCTACACCTTC. It translates to CAISESTGEEGYTF.

Regarding this clone: One end of the junction fails to match germline, which may point to a read error. V and J are TRBV2 and TRBJ2-4, with D possibly matching TRBD1 (5 bases). The CDR3 loop spans 15 amino acids. Germline CDR1 and CDR2: SNHLY and FYNNEI. This CDR3 reads CASREADSNKNSQYF. The CDR3 DNA is TGTGCCAGCAGGGAAGCCGACAGTAACAAAAACAGTCAGTACTTC.

V and J are TRBV6-5 and TRBJ1-3; no clear D gene. The CDR3 spans 14 residues. CDR1 and CDR2 (germline): MNHEY, SVGAGI. Trimming removed 8 bases at V and 0 bases at J, with 11 bases between. The DNA for the CDR3 is TGTGCCAGCGCGAGGAGGAGCTCTGGAAACACCATATATTTT. This encodes CASARRSSGNTIYF.

The chain uses TRBV10-3 and TRBJ2-5, with a weak D call TRBD1 (6 bases). The CDR3 extends over 15 amino acids. The V end lost 6 bases, the J end lost 1 base, and 15 bases lay between the germline ends. Germline V lookup: CDR1 ENHRY, CDR2 SYGVKD. Here the CDR3 reads CAISYQNRAQETQYF. In DNA, the CDR3 is TGTGCCATCAGCTACCAGAACAGGGCCCAAGAGACCCAGTACTTC.

This chain uses TRBV28 with TRBJ1-3, with 7 bases fitting TRBD1. The CDR3 loop spans 17 amino acids. Germline CDR1 and CDR2: MDHEN and SYDVKM. Unmatched junction bases numbered 8, after V lost 2 bases and J lost 1 base. CDR3 in DNA: TGTGCCAGCAGTTTACCCCTCAGGGGGTTTTCTGGAAACACCATATATTTT. Translating it yields CASSLPLRGFSGNTIYF.

The chain joins TRBV29-1 to TRBJ1-1; D possibly corresponds to TRBD1 (5 bases). Germline lookup yields CDR1 SQVTM and CDR2 ANQGSEA. The CDR3 runs 16 residues. V dropped 5 bases and J dropped 2 bases, with 21 bases sitting between them. The CDR3 loop reads CSVKGSSQQVNTEAFF. CDR3 nucleotides: TGCAGCGTTAAGGGGTCTTCCCAACAAGTTAACACTGAAGCTTTCTTT.

This chain joins TRBV28 and TRBJ2-5; D call uncertain. The J call may be mistaken, given a closer DNA end match to TRBJ2-7. In germline, CDR1 is MDHEN, CDR2 SYDVKM. The CDR3 extends over 16 amino acids. The CDR3 DNA reads TGTGCCAGCAGTTTACCTCCGCGGACCTTGGACTACGAGCAGTACTTC. Its translation: CASSLPPRTLDYEQYF.

This sequence joins TRBV15 and TRBJ1-5, with a tentative D call TRBD1 (6 bases). The CDR3 runs 16 residues. V was cut by 5 bases and J by 6 bases, with 20 bases left in between. Germline V gene sequence: CDR1 LNHNV, CDR2 YYDKDF (reference sequence). The chain's CDR3 is CATSSQTGRGGQPQHF. The CDR3 nucleotides read TGTGCCACCAGCTCTCAGACAGGCCGAGGGGGTCAGCCCCAGCATTTT.

On this clone: This CDR3 is also generated by other DNA sequences in the sample. The chain has TRBV19 and TRBJ2-3; 7 bases line up with TRBD1. This CDR3 is built from 14 residues. V shed 3 bases and J 1 base; nucleotides not matched to a gene: 1. Germline CDR1 is LNHDA and CDR2 is SQIVND (reference sequence). The CDR3 coding sequence is TGTGCCAGTAGTATCGGACAGGGCACAGATACGCAGTATTTT. Its protein product is CASSIGQGTDTQYF.

The chain links TRBV11-2 to TRBJ2-5; 8 bases align to TRBD1. TRBJ2-7 matches the DNA end more closely, so the J call is doubtful. CDR1 is SGHAT, CDR2 FQNNGV, per germline. The CDR3 spans 16 residues. Here the CDR3 reads CASSLGWGTGTYEQYF. CDR3 DNA: TGTGCCAGCAGCTTAGGGTGGGGGACAGGTACCTACGAGCAGTACTTC.

V is TRBV28 and J is TRBJ2-7; TRBD2 matches at 8 bases. The ends lost 6 bases at V and 4 bases at J; junction bases unmatched: 8. The CDR3 sequence is 14 residues long. Germline CDR1 is MDHEN and CDR2 is SYDVKM. CDR3 region: CASSPGTRWYEQYF. The CDR3 DNA follows: TGTGCCAGCAGCCCCGGGACTAGGTGGTACGAGCAGTACTTC.

The chain carries TRBV19 and TRBJ1-6; weak D call: TRBD1 (6 bases). This CDR3 is 14 amino acids long. CDR1 is LNHDA, CDR2 SQIVND, per germline (reference sequence). The V end was cut by 9 bases, the J end by 0 bases, with 9 bases between. DNA of the CDR3: TGTGCCAGCCGAGGGGGCTCCTATAATTCACCCCTCCACTTT. This codes for CASRGGSYNSPLHF.

This sequence joins TRBV5-1 and TRBJ1-1, with D tentatively TRBD1 (5 bases). Germline assignment: CDR1 SGHRS and CDR2 YFSETQ. V was trimmed by 1 base and J by 3 bases, leaving 10 bases between them. This CDR3 comprises 14 residues. CDR3 amino acids: CASSLLGGDTEAFF. The CDR3 nucleotides read TGCGCCAGCAGCTTGCTGGGGGGTGACACTGAAGCTTTCTTT.